A single sample is the source of the 20 T cell receptor beta chains below, sequenced in a study of monozygotic twins with inflammatory bowel disease. TCRdb re-called the 5' RACE reads and gives one entry per CDR3 protein, without DNA. This sample lists approximately 330,000 distinct CDR3 sequences; its ten largest clones have 2% to 2.5%. Sequences were obtained from blood. The receptors were gathered from a human donor with ulcerative colitis or Crohn's disease, or a healthy co-twin of an affected twin (not recorded which).

The chain recombines TRBV5-4 with TRBJ2-5; the D call from TCRdb, TRBD2, cannot be confirmed without DNA. The germline CDR1 and CDR2 sequences are SGHNT and YYREEE (reference sequence). This CDR3 contains 16 residues. This CDR3 is CASSLELAGGPRTQYF.

The V gene is TRBV27, the J gene TRBJ2-1; no DNA is available, so the TRBD2 call from TCRdb remains unchecked. Per germline, CDR1 MNHEY and CDR2 SMNVEV (reference sequence). The CDR3 loop spans 13 amino acids. The chain's CDR3 is CASRLAGYNEQFF.

V usage is TRBV10-3 and J usage is TRBJ2-7; lacking DNA, the TRBD1 call made by TCRdb goes unchecked. The V gene's germline CDR1 is ENHRY and CDR2 SYGVKD. The CDR3 totals 15 residues. Here the CDR3 reads CAISRDIARSGEQYF.

This chain joins TRBV5-1 and TRBJ2-5. Per the germline V gene, CDR1 is SGHRS and CDR2 is YFSETQ. The CDR3 contains 14 residues. Here the CDR3 reads CASTSLTNQETQYF. Supplemented by reference TRBV5-1 and TRBJ2-5, the full variable domain reads KAGVTQTPRYLIKTRGQQVTLSCSPISGHRSVSWYQQTPGQGLQFLFEYFSETQRNKGNFPGRFSGRQFSNSRSEMNVSTLELGDSALYLCASTSLTNQETQYFGPGTRLLVL.

V gene TRBV3-1 combines with J gene TRBJ1-2. The CDR3 sequence is 13 residues long. CDR1 and CDR2 from the germline V gene are LGHDT and YNNKEL (reference sequence). The CDR3 protein is CASSQEQLYGYTF.

The V and J genes are TRBV12-3 or TRBV12-4 and TRBJ2-5. The CDR3 is 13 residues long. CDR3 sequence reads: CASSLKGQETQYF.

The chain combines TRBV5-1 with TRBJ1-2. Germline CDR1 reads SGHRS; CDR2 reads YFSETQ. The CDR3 contains 15 residues. This CDR3 is CASSPAGPSNYGYTF. Full variable domain (rest looked up from reference TRBV5-1 and TRBJ1-2): KAGVTQTPRYLIKTRGQQVTLSCSPISGHRSVSWYQQTPGQGLQFLFEYFSETQRNKGNFPGRFSGRQFSNSRSEMNVSTLELGDSALYLCASSPAGPSNYGYTFGSGTRLTVV.

This chain links TRBV6-4 with TRBJ2-1; TCRdb selects TRBD1, and the lack of DNA leaves this call unchecked. Germline CDR1 and CDR2: MRHNA and SNTAGT. This CDR3 is 14 amino acids long. The CDR3 here is CASTGAEVYNEQFF.

V gene TRBV9 combines with J gene TRBJ2-3. Germline V gene lookup returns CDR1 SGDLS and CDR2 YYNGEE. The CDR3 length is 13 residues. This chain's CDR3 is CASSVGLADTQYF.

The chain is built from TRBV20-1 and TRBJ1-3; lacking DNA, the TRBD1 call made by TCRdb goes unchecked. This CDR3 has 14 amino acids. The germline V gene has CDR1 DFQATT and CDR2 SNEGSKA (reference sequence). The CDR3 region is CSARSGTRQDTIYF.

The CDR3: CASSQRGQPGTDTQYF. This chain joins TRBV7-2 and TRBJ2-3; lacking DNA, the TRBD1 call made by TCRdb goes unchecked. Per the germline V gene, CDR1 is SGHTA and CDR2 is FQGNSA. The CDR3 has 16 amino acids.

The chain has TRBV10-3 and TRBJ2-7; TCRdb reports TRBD1, a call that lacks DNA to check it against. Germline V gene data show CDR1 as ENHRY and CDR2 as SYGVKD. This CDR3 has 14 residues. This CDR3 is CAISERTTQDEQYF.

The CDR3 is CASSPPGTLTNEQFF. The rearrangement links TRBV7-9 to TRBJ2-1; no DNA is available, so the TRBD1 call from TCRdb remains unchecked. The CDR3 extends over 15 amino acids. In germline, CDR1 is SEHNR, CDR2 FQNEAQ (reference sequence).

V is TRBV20-1 and J is TRBJ2-7; lacking DNA, the TRBD2 call made by TCRdb goes unchecked. The CDR3 loop spans 14 amino acids. Germline CDR1 and CDR2: DFQATT and SNEGSKA (reference sequence). This CDR3 is CSASRSAGYYEQYF.

The chain uses TRBV20-1 and TRBJ1-2; TCRdb returns TRBD1, unconfirmable since there is no DNA. The CDR3 runs 12 residues. Germline lookup yields CDR1 DFQATT and CDR2 SNEGSKA (reference sequence). This chain's CDR3 is CSARDRGDGYTF.

V is TRBV6-2 or TRBV6-3 and J is TRBJ2-7. This CDR3 is 12 amino acids long. Germline lookup yields CDR1 MNHEY and CDR2 SVGEGT. The CDR3 sequence: CASGRQIYEQYF.

CDR3 region: CASSQGRDRLSPLHF. The chain is built from TRBV4-3 and TRBJ1-6; TCRdb gives TRBD1 as the D gene, but with no DNA this cannot be confirmed. The CDR3 runs to 15 residues. Germline values: CDR1 LGHNA, CDR2 YSLEER.

The gene calls are TRBV3-1 and TRBJ2-7. The CDR3 is 15 amino acids. Germline loops: CDR1 LGHDT, CDR2 YNNKEL (reference sequence). CDR3: CASSQDLKPYYEQYF.

This chain uses TRBV14 with TRBJ1-2; TCRdb designates TRBD1, a call that cannot be tested without DNA. CDR3 length: 17 residues. From germline, CDR1 is SGHDN and CDR2 FVKESK. The CDR3 is CASSQFGNRFSPYGYTF.

The genes are TRBV5-1 and TRBJ1-1; TCRdb names TRBD1, which stays unverified in the absence of DNA. The germline V gene has CDR1 SGHRS and CDR2 YFSETQ. This CDR3 region has 14 residues. CDR3: CASSFSGGYTEAFF.